This T cell receptor beta chain is drawn from a study of cytomegalovirus exposure and HLA in healthy donors. CDR3 length equals 16 residues. With 0 bases clipped from V and 1 base from J, the junction kept 2 bases outside the gene matches. The germline V gene has CDR1 MDHEN and CDR2 SYDVKM. This clone has only a few counts. PCR employed 60 Vbeta and 13 Jbeta primers. Produced via immunoSEQ multiplex PCR; TCRdb's table is partial and in-frame only. The data show under 150,000 clones, 55% to 75% seen once. The specimen was PBMCs. The clonotype was recovered from a man between 25 and 39 years old in good health and CMV-seropositive. V usage is TRBV28 and J usage is TRBJ1-2; 10 bases fit TRBD1. CDR3 protein: CASSLWGQGRNYGYTF. CDR3 nucleotides: TGTGCCAGCAGTTTATGGGGACAGGGGCGTAACTATGGCTACACCTTC.